Each of the 3 T cell receptor beta chains below was sequenced from the same sample in a study of T cell changes during pregnancy in multiple sclerosis. Clones were read by immunoSEQ multiplex PCR, and TCRdb kept only the in-frame ones, dropping some. The sample consists of some 62,000 clones, roughly 90% of them appearing once. The sample in question was peripheral blood, obtained in the second trimester of pregnancy. The receptors come from a female donor in good health, enrolled as a control in a pregnancy study.

The chain couples TRBV5-1 to TRBJ1-6; 9 bases are shared with TRBD1. The CDR3 sequence is 17 residues long. V shed 4 bases and J 0 bases; nucleotides not matched to a gene: 5. Germline V CDR1 and CDR2: SGHRS, YFSETQ. The CDR3 reads CASSPGTGSSYNSPLHF. In nucleotides, the CDR3 is TGCGCCAGCAGCCCCGGGACAGGGAGCTCCTATAATTCACCCCTCCACTTT.

This clone was recorded only once. The V call is TRBV5-6, the J call TRBJ1-5, with D unresolved. CDR1 SGHDT and CDR2 YYEEEE come from the germline V gene. Trimming pared 0 bases from V and 3 bases from J, leaving 10 bases between. The CDR3 runs to 15 residues. The CDR3 DNA is TGTGCCAGCAGCTTGGGGGCCAGGTACAATCAGCCCCAGCATTTT. Translating it yields CASSLGARYNQPQHF.

This clone was recorded once. The junction departs from the called germline gene at one end, perhaps through a read error. The rearrangement links TRBV7-7 to TRBJ2-5; 8 nucleotides agree with TRBD2. Germline V lookup: CDR1 SSHAT, CDR2 FNYEAQ (reference sequence). The CDR3 extends over 14 amino acids. The CDR3 reads CASSFGGGRETQYF. CDR3 in DNA: TGTGCTAGCAGCTTCGGCGGGGGGAGGGAGACCCAGTACTTC.